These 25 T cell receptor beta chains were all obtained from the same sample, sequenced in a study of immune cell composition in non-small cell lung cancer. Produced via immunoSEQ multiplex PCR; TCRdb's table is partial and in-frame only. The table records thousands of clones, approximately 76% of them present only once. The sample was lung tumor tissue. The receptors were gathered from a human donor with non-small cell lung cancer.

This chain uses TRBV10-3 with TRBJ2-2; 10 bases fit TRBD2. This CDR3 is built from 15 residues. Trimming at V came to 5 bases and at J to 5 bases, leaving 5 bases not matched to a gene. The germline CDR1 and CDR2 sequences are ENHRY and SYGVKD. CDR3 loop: CAISRAGGGTGELFF. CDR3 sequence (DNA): TGTGCCATCAGTCGAGCGGGAGGGGGAACCGGGGAGCTGTTTTTT.

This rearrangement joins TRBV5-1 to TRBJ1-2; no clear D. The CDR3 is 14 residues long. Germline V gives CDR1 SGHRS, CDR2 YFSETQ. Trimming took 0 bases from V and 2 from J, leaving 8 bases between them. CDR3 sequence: CASSLDGRNYGYTF. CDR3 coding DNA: TGCGCCAGCAGCTTGGATGGCAGAAACTATGGCTACACCTTC.

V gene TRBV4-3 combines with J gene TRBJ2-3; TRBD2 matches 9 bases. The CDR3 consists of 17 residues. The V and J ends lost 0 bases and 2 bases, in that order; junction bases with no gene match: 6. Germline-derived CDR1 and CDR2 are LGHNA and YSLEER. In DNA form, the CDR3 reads TGCGCCAGCAGCCAAGAGGGCAAGCGGGGGGTCACAGATACGCAGTATTTT. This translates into CASSQEGKRGVTDTQYF.

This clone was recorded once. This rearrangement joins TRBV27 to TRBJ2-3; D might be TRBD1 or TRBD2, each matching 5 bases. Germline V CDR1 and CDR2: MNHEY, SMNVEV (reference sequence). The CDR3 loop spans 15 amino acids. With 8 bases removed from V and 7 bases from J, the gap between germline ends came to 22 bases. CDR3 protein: CASGPGLVGPHTQYF. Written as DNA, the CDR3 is TGTGCCAGCGGACCCGGGCTAGTGGGACCTCATACGCAGTATTTT.

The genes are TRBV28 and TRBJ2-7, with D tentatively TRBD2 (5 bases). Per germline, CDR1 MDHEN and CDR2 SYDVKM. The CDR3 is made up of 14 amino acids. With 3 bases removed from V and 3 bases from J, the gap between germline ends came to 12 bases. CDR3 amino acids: CASSFGERIYEQYF. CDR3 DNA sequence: TGTGCCAGCAGTTTCGGGGAGCGGATCTACGAGCAGTACTTC.

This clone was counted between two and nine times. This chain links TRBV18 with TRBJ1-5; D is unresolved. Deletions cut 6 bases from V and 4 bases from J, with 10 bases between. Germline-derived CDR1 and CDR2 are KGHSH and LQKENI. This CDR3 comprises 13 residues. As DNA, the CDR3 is TGTGCCAGCTCGTCAATGATAAATCAGCCCCAGCATTTT. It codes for CASSSMINQPQHF. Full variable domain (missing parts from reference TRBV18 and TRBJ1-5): NAGVMQNPRHLVRRRGQEARLRCSPMKGHSHVYWYRQLPEEGLKFMVYLQKENIIDESGMPKERFSAEFPKEGPSILRIQQVVRGDSAAYFCASSSMINQPQHFGDGTRLSIL.

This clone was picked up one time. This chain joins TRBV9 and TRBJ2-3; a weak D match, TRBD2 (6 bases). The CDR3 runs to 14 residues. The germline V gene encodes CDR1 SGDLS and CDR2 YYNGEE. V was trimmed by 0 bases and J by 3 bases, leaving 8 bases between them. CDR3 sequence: CASSVVGGTDTQYF. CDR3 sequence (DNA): TGTGCCAGCAGCGTAGTTGGGGGGACAGATACGCAGTATTTT.

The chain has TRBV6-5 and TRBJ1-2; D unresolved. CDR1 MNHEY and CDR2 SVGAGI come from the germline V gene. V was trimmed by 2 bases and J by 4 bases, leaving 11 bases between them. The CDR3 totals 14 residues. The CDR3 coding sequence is TGTGCCAGCAGTTACGATGCAGCGCCCTATGGCTACACCTTC. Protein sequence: CASSYDAAPYGYTF.

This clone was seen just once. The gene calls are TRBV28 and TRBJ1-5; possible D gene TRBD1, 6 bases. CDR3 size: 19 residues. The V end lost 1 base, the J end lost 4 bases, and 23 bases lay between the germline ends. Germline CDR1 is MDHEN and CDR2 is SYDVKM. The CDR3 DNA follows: TGTGCCAGCAGTTTATTACCAGGGCTCGGACCTCAGGGGAATCAGCCCCAGCATTTT. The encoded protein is CASSLLPGLGPQGNQPQHF.

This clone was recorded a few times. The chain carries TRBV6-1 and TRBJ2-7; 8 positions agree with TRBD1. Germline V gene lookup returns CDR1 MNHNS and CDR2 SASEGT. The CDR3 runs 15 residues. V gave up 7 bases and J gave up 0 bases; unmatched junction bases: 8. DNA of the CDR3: TGTGCCAGCACCCAAGGACAGGGCTCCTCCTACGAGCAGTACTTC. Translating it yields CASTQGQGSSYEQYF.

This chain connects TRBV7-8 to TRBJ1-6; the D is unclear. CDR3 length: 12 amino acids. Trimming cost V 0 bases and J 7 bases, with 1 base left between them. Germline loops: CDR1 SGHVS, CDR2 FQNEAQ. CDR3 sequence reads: CASSLANSPLHF. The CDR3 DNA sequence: TGTGCCAGCAGCTTAGCGAATTCACCCCTCCACTTT.

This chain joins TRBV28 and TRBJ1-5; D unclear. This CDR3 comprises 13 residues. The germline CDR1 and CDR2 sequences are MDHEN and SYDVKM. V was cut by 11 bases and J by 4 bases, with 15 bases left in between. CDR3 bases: TGTGCCGCCCTGGGGAGGATGAATCAGCCCCAGCATTTT. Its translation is CAALGRMNQPQHF.

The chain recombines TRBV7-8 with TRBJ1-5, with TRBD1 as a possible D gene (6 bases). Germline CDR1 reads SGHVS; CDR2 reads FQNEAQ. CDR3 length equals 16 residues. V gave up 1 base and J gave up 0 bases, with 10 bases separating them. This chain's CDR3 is CASSLGRTVSNQPQHF. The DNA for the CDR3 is TGTGCCAGCAGCTTAGGGAGGACAGTTAGCAATCAGCCCCAGCATTTT.

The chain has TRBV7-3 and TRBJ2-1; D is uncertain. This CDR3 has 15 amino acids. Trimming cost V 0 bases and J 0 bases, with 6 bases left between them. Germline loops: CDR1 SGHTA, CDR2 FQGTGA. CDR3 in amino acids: CASSLTASSYNEQFF. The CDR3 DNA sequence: TGTGCCAGCAGCTTAACGGCGAGCTCCTACAATGAGCAGTTCTTC.

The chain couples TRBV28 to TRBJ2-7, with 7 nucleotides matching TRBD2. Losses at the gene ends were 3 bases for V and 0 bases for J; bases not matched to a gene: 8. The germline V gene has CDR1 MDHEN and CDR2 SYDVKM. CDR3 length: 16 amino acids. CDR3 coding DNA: TGTGCCAGCAGTTTTTTTTCGGGGGGAAGCTCCTACGAGCAGTACTTC. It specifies CASSFFSGGSSYEQYF.

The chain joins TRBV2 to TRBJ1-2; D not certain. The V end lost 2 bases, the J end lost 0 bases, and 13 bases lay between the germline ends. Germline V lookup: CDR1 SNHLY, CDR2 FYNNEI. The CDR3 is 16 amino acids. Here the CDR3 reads CASSEYGPFPNYGYTF. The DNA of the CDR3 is TGTGCCAGCAGTGAATACGGGCCTTTCCCTAACTATGGCTACACCTTC.

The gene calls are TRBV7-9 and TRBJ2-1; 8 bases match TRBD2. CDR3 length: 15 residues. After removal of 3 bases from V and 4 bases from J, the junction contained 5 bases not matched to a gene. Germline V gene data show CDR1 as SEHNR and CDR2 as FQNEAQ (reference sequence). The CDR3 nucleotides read TGTGCCAGCAGCTTTGTCCGGGGGGGGTACAATGAGCAGTTCTTC. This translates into CASSFVRGGYNEQFF.

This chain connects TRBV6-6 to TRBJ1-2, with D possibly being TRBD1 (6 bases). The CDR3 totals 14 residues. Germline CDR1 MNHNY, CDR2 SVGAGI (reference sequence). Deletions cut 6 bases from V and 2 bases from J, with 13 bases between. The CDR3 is CASRYEDRNYGYTF. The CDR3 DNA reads TGTGCCAGCAGATACGAGGACAGAAACTATGGCTACACCTTC.

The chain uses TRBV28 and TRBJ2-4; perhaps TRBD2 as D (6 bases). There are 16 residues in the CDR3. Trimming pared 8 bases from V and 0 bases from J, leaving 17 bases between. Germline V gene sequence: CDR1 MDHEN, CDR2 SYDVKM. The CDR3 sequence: CASGGKGPLAKNIQYF. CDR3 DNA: TGTGCCAGCGGGGGGAAGGGGCCACTAGCCAAAAACATTCAGTACTTC.

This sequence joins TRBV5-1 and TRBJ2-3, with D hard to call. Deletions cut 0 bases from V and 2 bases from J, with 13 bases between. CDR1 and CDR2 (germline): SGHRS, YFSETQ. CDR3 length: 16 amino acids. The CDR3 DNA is TGCGCCAGCAGCTTGGCGGTGTCCCGCCTCACAGATACGCAGTATTTT. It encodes CASSLAVSRLTDTQYF.

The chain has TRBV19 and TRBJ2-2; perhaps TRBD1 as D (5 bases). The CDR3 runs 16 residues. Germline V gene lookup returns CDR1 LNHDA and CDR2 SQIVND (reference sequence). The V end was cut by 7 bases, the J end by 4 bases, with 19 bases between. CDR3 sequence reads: CASTGLGTWSTGELFF. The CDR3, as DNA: TGTGCCAGTACAGGGTTAGGTACCTGGAGCACCGGGGAGCTGTTTTTT.

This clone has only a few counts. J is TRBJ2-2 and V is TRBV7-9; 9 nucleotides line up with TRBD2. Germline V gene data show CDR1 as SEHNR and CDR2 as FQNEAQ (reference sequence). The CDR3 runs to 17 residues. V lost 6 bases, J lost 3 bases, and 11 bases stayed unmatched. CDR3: CASRHLTSGPYTGELFF. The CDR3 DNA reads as TGTGCCAGCAGGCACCTTACTAGCGGGCCCTACACCGGGGAGCTGTTTTTT.

CDR3 DNA: TGTGCCTGGAGAAATCCCCGCAGGGGAGATCAGCCCCAGCATTTT. Amino acid sequence: CAWRNPRRGDQPQHF. The V call is TRBV30, the J call TRBJ1-5, with a weak D call TRBD1 (6 bases). Germline-derived CDR1 and CDR2 are GTSNPN and SVGIG (reference sequence). The CDR3 runs 15 residues. V was cut by 3 bases and J by 5 bases, with 17 bases left in between. Full variable domain (remainder filled in from reference TRBV30 and TRBJ1-5): SQTIHQWPATLVQPVGSPLSLECTVEGTSNPNLYWYRQAAGRGLQLLFYSVGIGQISSEVPQNLSASRPQDRQFILSSKKLLLSDSGFYLCAWRNPRRGDQPQHFGDGTRLSIL.

The CDR3 DNA reads TGTGCCAGCAGTTCAGGCAGACTAGCGGGTATCGATGAGCAGTTCTTC. This encodes CASSSGRLAGIDEQFF. The chain uses TRBV27 and TRBJ2-1; TRBD2 agrees at 10 bases. V was clipped by 4 bases and J by 8 bases; unmatched bases: 11. CDR1 and CDR2 from the germline V gene are MNHEY and SMNVEV (reference sequence). The CDR3 consists of 16 residues.

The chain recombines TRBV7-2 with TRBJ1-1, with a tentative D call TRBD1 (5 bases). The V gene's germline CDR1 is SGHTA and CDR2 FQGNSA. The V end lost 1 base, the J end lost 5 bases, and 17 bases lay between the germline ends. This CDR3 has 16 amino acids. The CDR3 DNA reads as TGTGCCAGCAGCTTAGAAGCAGCGGGGGTGGGAACTGAAGCTTTCTTT. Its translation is CASSLEAAGVGTEAFF.